This T cell receptor (beta chain) appears in the sequencing data of a study of Graves' ophthalmopathy and Graves' hyperthyroidism. Study summary: At the time of initial diagnosis and before any treatment, peripheral blood was collected. Broader study findings: With approximately 88% sensitivity and roughly 77% specificity, a 13-signature model separated ophthalmopathy from stable hyperthyroidism. This model predicted ophthalmopathy progression (sensitivity roughly 64%, specificity 72.22%).

RNA transcripts served as template for amplifying TCR beta CDR3 sequences. In the first round, RT-PCR was carried out with HTBI primers, and a multiplex PCR formed the second round. Via MiXCR, TCRdb re-called the multiplex PCR reads, giving one row per CDR3 protein. The table shows around 670,000 distinct CDR3 sequences, with approximately 40% occurring only once. V lost 6 bases and J 1 base, leaving 11 bases between the germline ends. The CDR3 consists of 13 residues. Germline loops: CDR1 SGHNT, CDR2 YYREEE (reference sequence). This clonotype was detected a few times. As yet, its antigen is unknown. This TCR derives from an adult man with Graves' ophthalmopathy. The V call is TRBV5-4, the J call TRBJ2-7; perhaps TRBD1 as D (6 bases). The sample was peripheral blood. CDR3 DNA: TGTGCCAGCAAAGAACAGGGTTCCTACGAGCAGTACTTC. Translated: CASKEQGSYEQYF.